The 26 T cell receptor beta chains below all came from one sample that was sequenced in a study of blood T cell repertoires in COVID-19. Assay: immunoSEQ multiplex PCR; the TCRdb copy retains only in-frame clones and omits some. The sample gives about 58,000 clones, roughly 90% of which show up once; roughly an eighth is in the top ten. The sequencing sample was made of peripheral blood. These receptors all stem from a woman aged 60-75 years with active COVID-19.

The chain uses TRBV5-1 and TRBJ2-1; TRBD2 aligns across 10 bases. Germline CDR1 SGHRS, CDR2 YFSETQ. The CDR3 spans 14 residues. CDR3 loop: CTSAGLAGADEQFF. CDR3 DNA sequence: TGCACCTCAGCGGGGCTAGCGGGGGCAGATGAGCAGTTCTTC.

The chain couples TRBV3-1 (or the pseudogene TRBV3-2) to TRBJ2-1; the D is unclear. Germline V gene data show CDR1 as LGHDT and CDR2 as YNNKEL (reference sequence). The length of the CDR3 is 16 residues. V gave up 4 bases and J gave up 6 bases, with 19 bases separating them. Written as DNA, the CDR3 is TGTGCCAGCAGCCCCGCCCTACTTGCCTCTCCCAATGAGCAGTTCTTC. Residues: CASSPALLASPNEQFF.

The rearrangement links TRBV10-3 to TRBJ2-2, with TRBD2 as a possible D gene (6 bases). There are 17 residues in the CDR3. From germline, CDR1 is ENHRY and CDR2 SYGVKD. Between the trimmed V and J ends, which lost 0 bases and 7 bases, there was a span of 18 bases. The CDR3 DNA follows: TGTGCCATCAGTGAGTCGGTGCCAGCGGGCCGGAGCGGGGAGCTGTTTTTT. Amino acid sequence: CAISESVPAGRSGELFF.

This clone is a singleton in its sample. The gene calls are TRBV6-5 and TRBJ1-5, with D hard to call. Trimming removed 0 bases from V and 2 bases from J, with 5 bases in between. CDR1 is MNHEY, CDR2 SVGAGI, per germline. The CDR3 has 14 amino acids. The CDR3 sequence is CASSYSYGNQPQHF. DNA of the CDR3: TGTGCCAGCAGTTACTCGTATGGCAATCAGCCCCAGCATTTT.

Many counts were recorded for this clone. V usage is TRBV6-5 and J usage is TRBJ2-7; 8 nucleotides match TRBD1. CDR1 is MNHEY, CDR2 SVGAGI, per germline. J gave up 2 bases and V 4 bases, and 7 bases lay outside the gene matches. CDR3 length: 15 amino acids. The CDR3 DNA follows: TGTGCCAGCAGTTCTACGGACAGGGCGGCCTACGAGCAGTACTTC. Its protein is CASSSTDRAAYEQYF.

J is TRBJ2-3 and V is TRBV3-1 (or the pseudogene TRBV3-2); 10 bases fit TRBD2. This CDR3 is 18 amino acids long. The V gene end was trimmed by 4 bases and the J gene end by 0 bases; junction bases not matched to a gene: 10. CDR1 and CDR2 (germline): LGHDT, YNNKEL (reference sequence). CDR3 in amino acids: CASSLLLSGGPSTDTQYF. The CDR3 bases are TGTGCCAGCAGCCTCCTTCTTAGCGGGGGGCCTAGCACAGATACGCAGTATTTT.

CDR3 bases: TGTGCCACACAACAGGGGGCCTGGCAGCCCCAGCATTTT. Its protein product is CATQQGAWQPQHF. V gene TRBV24-1 combines with J gene TRBJ1-5, with TRBD1 matching over 9 bases. Germline-derived CDR1 and CDR2 are KGHDR and SFDVKD. CDR3 length: 13 amino acids. J gave up 7 bases and V 10 bases, and 7 bases lay outside the gene matches.

The V call is TRBV24-1, the J call TRBJ2-1, with D perhaps TRBD1 (6 bases). The ends were cut back, 4 bases at V and 7 bases at J, with 16 bases in the middle. This CDR3 region has 15 residues. Germline V gene sequence: CDR1 KGHDR, CDR2 SFDVKD. This CDR3 reads CATSDPTGIGNEQFF. For the CDR3, the DNA is TGTGCCACCAGTGACCCGACAGGAATCGGGAATGAGCAGTTCTTC.

The chain joins TRBV4-3 to TRBJ1-4, with D possibly TRBD1 on 6 matching bases. The CDR3 is 19 residues long. Trimming cost V 1 base and J 2 bases, with 20 bases left between them. Germline V gives CDR1 LGHNA, CDR2 YSLEER. DNA for the CDR3: TGCGCCAGCAGCCAAGTTCGGGGGGCTGGGGCGCTGACTAATGAAAAACTGTTTTTT. The encoded protein is CASSQVRGAGALTNEKLFF.

The rearrangement joins TRBV6-5 to TRBJ2-2; maybe TRBD2 (5 bases). Germline V gene data show CDR1 as MNHEY and CDR2 as SVGAGI. V lost 2 bases, J lost 4 bases, and 11 bases lay in between. CDR3 size: 15 residues. This CDR3 reads CASSYRGKVTGELFF. The CDR3 DNA is TGTGCCAGCAGTTACCGGGGAAAGGTCACCGGGGAGCTGTTTTTT.

This chain connects TRBV6-5 to TRBJ1-2, with a possible D match to TRBD1 (6 bases). V was shortened by 2 bases and J by 7 bases, with 17 bases between the two germline ends. The germline gives CDR1 MNHEY, CDR2 SVGAGI. This CDR3 contains 15 residues. In nucleotides, the CDR3 is TGTGCCAGCAGTTACGGGGGCAGGGGCTACGGTGGCTACACCTTC. It is translated as CASSYGGRGYGGYTF.

The chain recombines TRBV2 with TRBJ1-5, with a tentative D call TRBD1 (5 bases). The ends were cut back, 8 bases at V and 6 bases at J, with 17 bases in the middle. This CDR3 has 14 residues. The V gene's germline CDR1 is SNHLY and CDR2 FYNNEI. CDR3 bases: TGTGCCAGCGCCCCGGGGGATGGTAGTCAGCCCCAGCATTTT. Translation: CASAPGDGSQPQHF.

The chain carries TRBV6-1 and TRBJ1-1; TRBD1 matches 7 bases. CDR1 and CDR2 from the germline V gene are MNHNS and SASEGT. This CDR3 has 12 amino acids. With V trimmed by 3 bases and J by 7 bases, 2 bases remained unmatched. The CDR3 DNA follows: TGTGCCAGCAGTGACGACAGGGATGAAGCTTTCTTT. This encodes CASSDDRDEAFF.

The chain joins TRBV5-6 to TRBJ1-6, with D tentatively TRBD1 (5 bases). CDR3 length equals 14 residues. V lost 1 base to trimming and J lost 9 bases, with 11 bases between them. CDR1 is SGHDT and CDR2 is YYEEEE in the germline V gene. The CDR3 is CASSLPSGRSPLHF. The DNA for the CDR3 is TGTGCCAGCAGCTTGCCGTCAGGGCGTTCACCCCTCCACTTT. Full variable domain (outside the CDR3, taken from reference TRBV5-6 and TRBJ1-6): DAGVTQSPTHLIKTRGQQVTLRCSPKSGHDTVSWYQQALGQGPQFIFQYYEEEERQRGNFPDRFSGHQFPNYSSELNVNALLLGDSALYLCASSLPSGRSPLHFGNGTRLTVT.

The genes are TRBV7-9 and TRBJ2-1, with 8 positions matching TRBD2. This CDR3 has 17 residues. Per the germline V gene, CDR1 is SEHNR and CDR2 is FQNEAQ (reference sequence). V dropped 3 bases and J dropped 8; count of bases not matched to a gene: 15. CDR3 sequence reads: CASSFPHVGGGLDEQFF. CDR3 DNA sequence: TGTGCCAGCAGCTTTCCCCACGTCGGGGGGGGCCTCGATGAGCAGTTCTTC.

The chain employs TRBV7-3 and TRBJ2-7; 7 bases agree with TRBD1. The germline V gene has CDR1 SGHTA and CDR2 FQGTGA. The trim removed 4 bases at V and 4 bases at J, leaving 4 bases unmatched. CDR3 size: 13 residues. CDR3 region: CASSSNRGYEQYF. Here the CDR3 DNA reads TGTGCCAGCAGCTCAAACAGGGGATACGAGCAGTACTTC.

The genes are TRBV25-1 and TRBJ2-5; the match to TRBD2 covers 8 bases. The CDR3 runs 15 residues. Germline-derived CDR1 and CDR2 are MGHDK and SYGVNS. With V trimmed by 3 bases and J by 5 bases, 8 bases remained unmatched. The DNA of the CDR3 is TGTGCCAGCAGTGACTGGCGGGGGGCCGGGGAGACCCAGTACTTC. Its translation is CASSDWRGAGETQYF.

The chain recombines TRBV27 with TRBJ1-1; D possibly corresponds to TRBD1 (5 bases). With 8 bases removed from V and 10 bases from J, the gap between germline ends came to 23 bases. The CDR3 is made up of 14 amino acids. Germline values: CDR1 MNHEY, CDR2 SMNVEV (reference sequence). The CDR3 nucleotides are TGTGCCAGCTCCCCCCACGGGGGGGAGAGGGGAGCTTTCTTT. Its translation is CASSPHGGERGAFF.

The chain employs TRBV19 and TRBJ2-1, with D uncertain. V lost 4 bases and J lost 2, with 9 bases in between. CDR3 length: 14 amino acids. Germline V gene sequence: CDR1 LNHDA, CDR2 SQIVND (reference sequence). The CDR3 DNA reads as TGTGCCAGTAGTACCCCATGGCCCTACAATGAGCAGTTCTTC. Its protein product is CASSTPWPYNEQFF.

The chain uses TRBV7-9 and TRBJ2-7; TRBD2 matches at 14 bases. The CDR3 is 16 residues long. Per germline, CDR1 SEHNR and CDR2 FQNEAQ (reference sequence). The V and J ends lost 4 bases and 2 bases, in that order; junction bases with no gene match: 4. The CDR3 DNA sequence: TGTGCCAGCAGCTCCGCGACTAGCGGGGGGGCCTACGAGCAGTACTTC. Amino acid sequence: CASSSATSGGAYEQYF.

This clone was found once. This chain links TRBV10-2 with TRBJ1-3; no clear D. The CDR3 is made up of 13 amino acids. Germline values: CDR1 WSHSY, CDR2 SAAADI. V lost 4 bases and J 2 bases, leaving 6 bases between the germline ends. DNA of the CDR3: TGCGCCAGCAGTGGCGGGGCTGGAAACACCATATATTTT. This encodes CASSGGAGNTIYF.

The chain is built from TRBV5-6 and TRBJ2-3, with D tentatively TRBD1 (5 bases). V was clipped by 1 base and J by 1 base, with 16 bases between them. In germline, CDR1 is SGHDT, CDR2 YYEEEE. This CDR3 contains 17 residues. The CDR3 loop is CASSLSPTDLRTDTQYF. DNA of the CDR3: TGTGCCAGCAGCTTGTCACCGACAGATCTACGCACAGATACGCAGTATTTT.

The genes are TRBV7-6 and TRBJ2-1; 8 bases line up with TRBD1. The CDR3 length is 16 residues. Unmatched junction bases numbered 12, after V lost 5 bases and J lost 6 bases. The germline CDR1 and CDR2 sequences are SGHVS and FNYEAQ. CDR3 bases: TGTGCCAGCAGCCTTCGGAAGGACAGGGACTTCAATGAGCAGTTCTTC. It encodes CASSLRKDRDFNEQFF.

This chain connects TRBV7-9 to TRBJ2-4, with D maybe TRBD1 (6 bases). The CDR3 has 12 amino acids. The V gene lost 5 bases and the J gene lost 7 bases, with 9 bases spanning the gap. Germline V gene data show CDR1 as SEHNR and CDR2 as FQNEAQ (reference sequence). Written as DNA, the CDR3 is TGTGCCAGCAGCGGCACAGGGAACATTCAGTACTTC. Its translation: CASSGTGNIQYF.

The V and J genes are TRBV6-5 and TRBJ1-6; TRBD1 aligns across 10 bases. CDR1 MNHEY and CDR2 SVGAGI come from the germline V gene. CDR3 size: 14 residues. The junction had 4 bases not matched to a gene; V was cut back by 6 bases and J by 8 bases. The chain's CDR3 is CASRRDRGHSPLHF. The CDR3 DNA reads as TGTGCCAGCAGAAGAGACAGGGGGCATTCACCCCTCCACTTT.

The rearrangement joins TRBV12-5 to TRBJ1-4; TRBD1 aligns across 9 bases. V was pared by 6 bases and J by 8 bases, with 7 bases of the junction left unmatched. The germline gives CDR1 LGHNT, CDR2 FRNRAP. This CDR3 region has 14 residues. Here the CDR3 reads CASGRGQGEEKLFF. The CDR3 DNA reads as TGTGCTAGTGGCCGGGGACAGGGAGAAGAAAAACTGTTTTTT. Full variable domain (outside the CDR3, taken from reference TRBV12-5 and TRBJ1-4): DARVTQTPRHKVTEMGQEVTMRCQPILGHNTVFWYRQTMMQGLELLAYFRNRAPLDDSGMPKDRFSAEMPDATLATLKIQPSEPRDSAVYFCASGRGQGEEKLFFGSGTQLSVL.